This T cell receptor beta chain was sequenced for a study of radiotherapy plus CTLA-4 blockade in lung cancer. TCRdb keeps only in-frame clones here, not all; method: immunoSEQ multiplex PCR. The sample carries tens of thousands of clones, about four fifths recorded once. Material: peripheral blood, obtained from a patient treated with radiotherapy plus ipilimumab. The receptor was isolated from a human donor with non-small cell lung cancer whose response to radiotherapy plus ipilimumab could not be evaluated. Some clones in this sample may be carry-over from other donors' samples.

CDR3 nucleotide sequence: TGTGCCACCAGCAGAAATCAGGGGGCTCCAGAGACCCAGTACTTC. Translating it yields CATSRNQGAPETQYF. The chain couples TRBV15 to TRBJ2-5; 8 bases fit TRBD1. Germline V CDR1 and CDR2: LNHNV, YYDKDF (reference sequence). The CDR3 has 15 amino acids. V lost 2 bases to trimming and J lost 4 bases; unmatched junction nucleotides: 6.